The 5 T cell receptor beta chains below all came from one sample that was sequenced in a study of glioma-infiltrating T cells. TCR alpha and beta CDR3 regions were amplified from RNA using iRepertoire nested multiplex PCR. TCRdb used MiXCR to reprocess the multiplex PCR reads, holding one entry per CDR3 protein. The sample consists of 90,000 to 100,000 distinct CDR3 sequences, approximately 39% of them appearing once. The sample was glioma tissue, nonneoplastic brain tissue, or PBMCs (not recorded which). The receptors stem from a human donor with low-grade glioma or glioblastoma, undergoing nonglioma brain surgery, or in good health (not recorded which).

This clonotype came up a few times. A clone one base away is much larger, so this may be a read error. This chain connects TRBV7-8 to TRBJ2-5, with TRBD1 identical over 9 bases. V trimming: 2 bases; J trimming: 5 bases; junction bases outside the gene matches: 9. Germline V gives CDR1 SGHVS, CDR2 FQNEAQ. The CDR3 loop spans 16 amino acids. The CDR3 sequence: CASSLKRTGDRETQYF. CDR3 DNA sequence: TGTGCCAGCAGCTTAAAAAGGACAGGGGATAGGGAGACCCAGTACTTC.

This clonotype was observed at least ten times. The chain uses TRBV5-1 and TRBJ1-2; a possible D gene is TRBD1 (5 bases). The germline V and J ends were trimmed by 1 base and 4 bases, with 11 bases remaining between them. Germline CDR1 SGHRS, CDR2 YFSETQ. The CDR3 is made up of 14 amino acids. DNA of the CDR3: TGCGCCAGCAGCTTGTCTGGGGGGTCCTATGGCTACACCTTC. This encodes CASSLSGGSYGYTF.

There are many counts of this clonotype. This chain uses TRBV6-2 or TRBV6-3 with TRBJ1-1; no reliable D call. V dropped 4 bases and J dropped 1 base, with 10 bases sitting between them. Per germline, CDR1 MNHEY and CDR2 SVGEGT. The CDR3 is 14 amino acids. Written as DNA, the CDR3 is TGTGCCAGCAGTTCCGGATGGGGGAACACTGAAGCTTTCTTT. This sequence encodes CASSSGWGNTEAFF.

This clonotype has at least ten counts. The gene calls are TRBV20-1 and TRBJ2-3, with 7 bases lining up with TRBD2. V lost 4 bases and J lost 4; bases outside the gene matches: 11. This CDR3 region has 15 residues. Germline lookup yields CDR1 DFQATT and CDR2 SNEGSKA (reference sequence). The CDR3, as DNA: TGCAGTGCTAAAGGCCAGCGGGGCGGGGCAGATACGCAGTATTTT. This sequence encodes CSAKGQRGGADTQYF.

This clonotype was counted ten times or more. This chain joins TRBV29-1 and TRBJ2-5; a possible D gene is TRBD1 (5 bases). The CDR3 has 13 amino acids. Between the trimmed V and J ends, which lost 3 bases and 5 bases, there was a span of 13 bases. Looked up from germline, CDR1 is SQVTM and CDR2 is ANQGSEA. The CDR3 coding sequence is TGCAGCGTTGATTCAGGGTTTCAGGAGACCCAGTACTTC. Translation gives CSVDSGFQETQYF.